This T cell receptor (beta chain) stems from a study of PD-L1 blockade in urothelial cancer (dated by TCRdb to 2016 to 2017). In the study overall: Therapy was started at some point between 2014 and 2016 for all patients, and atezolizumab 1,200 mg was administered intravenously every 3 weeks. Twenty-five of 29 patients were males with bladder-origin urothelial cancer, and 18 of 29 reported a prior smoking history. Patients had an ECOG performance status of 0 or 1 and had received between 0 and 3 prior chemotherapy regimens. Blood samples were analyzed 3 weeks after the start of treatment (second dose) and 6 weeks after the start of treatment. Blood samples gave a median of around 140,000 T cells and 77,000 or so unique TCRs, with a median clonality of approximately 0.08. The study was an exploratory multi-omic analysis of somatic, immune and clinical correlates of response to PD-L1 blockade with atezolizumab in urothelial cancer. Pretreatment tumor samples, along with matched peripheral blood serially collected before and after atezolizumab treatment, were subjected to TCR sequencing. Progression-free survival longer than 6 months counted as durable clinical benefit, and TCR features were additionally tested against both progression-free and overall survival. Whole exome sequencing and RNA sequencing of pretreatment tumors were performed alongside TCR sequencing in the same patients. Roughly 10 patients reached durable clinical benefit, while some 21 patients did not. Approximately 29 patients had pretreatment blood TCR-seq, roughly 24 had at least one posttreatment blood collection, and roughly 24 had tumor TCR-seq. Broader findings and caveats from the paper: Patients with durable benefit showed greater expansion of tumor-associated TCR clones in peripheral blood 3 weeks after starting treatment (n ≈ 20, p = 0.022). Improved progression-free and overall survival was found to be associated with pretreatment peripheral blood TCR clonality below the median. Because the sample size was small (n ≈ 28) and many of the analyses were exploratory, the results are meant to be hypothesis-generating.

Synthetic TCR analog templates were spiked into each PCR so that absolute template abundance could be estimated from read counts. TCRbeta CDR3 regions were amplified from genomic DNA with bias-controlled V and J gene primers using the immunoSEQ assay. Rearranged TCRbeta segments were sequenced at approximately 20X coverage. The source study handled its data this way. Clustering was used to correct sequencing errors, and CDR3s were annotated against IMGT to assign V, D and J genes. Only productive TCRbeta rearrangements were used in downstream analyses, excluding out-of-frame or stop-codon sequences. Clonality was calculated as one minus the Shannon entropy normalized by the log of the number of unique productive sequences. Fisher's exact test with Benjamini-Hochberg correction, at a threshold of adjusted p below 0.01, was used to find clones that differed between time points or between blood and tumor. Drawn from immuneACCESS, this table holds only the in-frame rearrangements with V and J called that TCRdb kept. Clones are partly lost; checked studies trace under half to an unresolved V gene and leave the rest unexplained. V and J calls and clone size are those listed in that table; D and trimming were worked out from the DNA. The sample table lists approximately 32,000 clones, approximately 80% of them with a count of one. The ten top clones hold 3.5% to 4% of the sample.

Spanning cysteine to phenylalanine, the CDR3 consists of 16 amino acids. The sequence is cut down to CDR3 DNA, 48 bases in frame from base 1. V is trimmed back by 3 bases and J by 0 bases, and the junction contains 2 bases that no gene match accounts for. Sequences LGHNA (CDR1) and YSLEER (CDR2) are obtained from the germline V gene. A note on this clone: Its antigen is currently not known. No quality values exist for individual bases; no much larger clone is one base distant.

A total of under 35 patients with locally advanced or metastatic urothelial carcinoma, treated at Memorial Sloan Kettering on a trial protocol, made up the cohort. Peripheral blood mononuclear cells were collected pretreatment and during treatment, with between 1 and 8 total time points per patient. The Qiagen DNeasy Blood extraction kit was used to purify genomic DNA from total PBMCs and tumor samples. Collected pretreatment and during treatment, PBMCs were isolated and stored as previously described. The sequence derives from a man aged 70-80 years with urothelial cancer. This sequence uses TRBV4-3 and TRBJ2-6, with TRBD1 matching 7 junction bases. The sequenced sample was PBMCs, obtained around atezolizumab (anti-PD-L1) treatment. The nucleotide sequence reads TGCGCCAGCAGCCATGACAGGGCCTCTGGGGCCAACGTCCTGACTTTC. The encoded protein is CASSHDRASGANVLTF.